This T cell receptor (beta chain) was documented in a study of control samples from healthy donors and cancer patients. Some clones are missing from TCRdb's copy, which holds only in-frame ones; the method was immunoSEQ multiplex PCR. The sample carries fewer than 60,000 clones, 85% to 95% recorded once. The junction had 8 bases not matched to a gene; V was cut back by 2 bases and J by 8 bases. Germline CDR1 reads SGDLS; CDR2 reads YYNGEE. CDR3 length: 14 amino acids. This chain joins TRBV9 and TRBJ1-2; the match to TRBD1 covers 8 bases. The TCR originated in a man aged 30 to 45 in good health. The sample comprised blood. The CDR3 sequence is CASSVGQGARGYTF. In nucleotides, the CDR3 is TGTGCCAGCAGCGTCGGGCAGGGGGCGCGAGGCTACACCTTC.